This T cell receptor beta chain appears in the sequencing data of a study of cytomegalovirus exposure and HLA in healthy donors. PCR employed 60 Vbeta and 13 Jbeta primers. The table came from immunoSEQ multiplex PCR; TCRdb's copy has only in-frame clones and leaves some out. The sample lists 150,000 to 200,000 clones, roughly 80% occurring once. This clonotype originated in a male donor in good health and CMV-seronegative. Sequencing used PBMCs.

The CDR3 loop reads CASSAQANTEAFF. The CDR3, as DNA: TGTGCCAGCAGCGCACAGGCGAACACTGAAGCTTTCTTT. V usage is TRBV7-9 and J usage is TRBJ1-1; possibly TRBD1 for D (5 bases). Germline CDR1 SEHNR, CDR2 FQNEAQ (reference sequence). V lost 5 bases and J 1 base, leaving 8 bases between the germline ends. The CDR3 totals 13 residues.